This T cell receptor (beta chain) was obtained from a study of Ad26.COV2.S vaccination and SARS-CoV-2 variants. From germline, CDR1 is KGHSH and CDR2 LQKENI. This CDR3 contains 18 residues. J was trimmed by 8 bases and V by 0 bases; bases with no gene match: 13. The treatment: roughly 19 received Ad26.COV2.S at low or high dose, single or two shots; about 5 received placebo; per-sample allocation not given. The samples were gathered on day 63 after the first injection of vaccine or placebo. Here immunoSEQ multiplex PCR was the method, and the copy in TCRdb shows in-frame clones only, minus some. The data show around 350,000 clones, with more than 75% seen just once and 2.5% to 3.5% held by the top ten.

The clonotype was recovered from a person between 18 and 59 years old who received the Ad26.COV2.S COVID-19 vaccine or a placebo. This specimen was peripheral blood, taken in a trial of Ad26.COV2.S vaccine versus placebo. This rearrangement joins TRBV18 to TRBJ2-1; 10 bases agree with TRBD2. CDR3: CASSPPSVAGGLSYEQFF. The CDR3 DNA sequence: TGTGCCAGCTCACCACCGAGTGTAGCGGGAGGACTCTCTTATGAGCAGTTCTTC. Complete variable domain (other parts from reference TRBV18 and TRBJ2-1): NAGVMQNPRHLVRRRGQEARLRCSPMKGHSHVYWYRQLPEEGLKFMVYLQKENIIDESGMPKERFSAEFPKEGPSILRIQQVVRGDSAAYFCASSPPSVAGGLSYEQFFGPGTRLTVL.